The T cell receptor (beta chain) under discussion was sequenced for a study of graft-versus-host responses after intestinal transplantation. Deletions cut 0 bases from V and 6 bases from J, with 15 bases between. This CDR3 contains 15 residues. Germline V gene sequence: CDR1 SGDLS, CDR2 YYNGEE. This table comes from immunoSEQ multiplex PCR, and its TCRdb copy is limited to in-frame clones, with some not included. The top ten clones hold 9% to 10% of a sample with approximately 12,000 clones, less than 80% of them seen once. To release intraepithelial and lamina propria lymphocytes, the graft tissue was processed.

The TCR originated in a human patient who received an intestinal transplant, so some T cells may come from the graft donor. Sequencing used ileum tissue, obtained 23 days after intestinal transplant. The chain is built from TRBV9 and TRBJ1-1, with TRBD1 as a possible D gene (5 bases). The DNA for the CDR3 is TGTGCCAGCAGCGTAGGGGCAGGGAAGGGCGCTGAAGCTTTCTTT. The encoded protein is CASSVGAGKGAEAFF.